Listed here are 10 T cell receptor beta chains from one sample, sequenced in a study of cytomegalovirus exposure and HLA in healthy donors. A multiplex PCR was run with 60 Vbeta primers and 13 Jbeta primers. The table came from immunoSEQ multiplex PCR; TCRdb's copy has only in-frame clones and leaves some out. This table holds approximately 190,000 clones, 80% to 90% found once. Sample: PBMCs. The receptors were sampled from a middle-aged man in good health and CMV-seropositive.

The chain carries TRBV5-1 and TRBJ2-7; 9 nucleotides line up with TRBD2. CDR3 length equals 16 residues. Per germline, CDR1 SGHRS and CDR2 YFSETQ. V was clipped by 0 bases and J by 12 bases; unmatched bases: 16. In nucleotides, the CDR3 is TGCGCCAGCAGCTTGGGTTCCGGGGTAGCGGGAGAGATGGGGTACTTC. Protein sequence: CASSLGSGVAGEMGYF. Filled out from reference TRBV5-1 and TRBJ2-7, the complete variable domain reads KAGVTQTPRYLIKTRGQQVTLSCSPISGHRSVSWYQQTPGQGLQFLFEYFSETQRNKGNFPGRFSGRQFSNSRSEMNVSTLELGDSALYLCASSLGSGVAGEMGYFGPGTRLTVT.

CDR3 DNA sequence: TGTGCCAGCAGTTACTCCTCGGGAGTCGGCTACGAGCAGTACTTC. It codes for CASSYSSGVGYEQYF. The V and J genes are TRBV6-6 and TRBJ2-7, with a tentative D call TRBD2 (6 bases). The CDR3 is made up of 15 amino acids. The germline V gene has CDR1 MNHNY and CDR2 SVGAGI (reference sequence). Trimming removed 0 bases from V and 3 bases from J, with 12 bases in between.

The rearrangement uses TRBV2 and TRBJ1-6; 9 positions match TRBD1. Germline trimming cut 1 base from V and 10 bases from J; bases unmatched to any gene: 2. The CDR3 sequence is 14 residues long. Germline CDR1 is SNHLY and CDR2 is FYNNEI. Written as DNA, the CDR3 is TGTGCCAGCAGTGAAGGACAGGGGGAGTCACCCCTCCACTTT. Its protein product is CASSEGQGESPLHF.

The V and J genes are TRBV2 and TRBJ1-5, with unresolved D. Germline assignment: CDR1 SNHLY and CDR2 FYNNEI. The CDR3 is 12 residues long. Trimming left V 1 base short and J 9 bases short, with 7 bases between. DNA for the CDR3: TGTGCCAGCAGTGAAGGGGAGACGCCCCAGCATTTT. Amino acid sequence: CASSEGETPQHF.

The CDR3 sequence: CASGLATSGPYEQYF. The CDR3 nucleotides are TGTGCTAGTGGTTTGGCGACTAGCGGACCCTACGAGCAGTACTTC. The chain couples TRBV12-5 to TRBJ2-7, with 9 bases fitting TRBD2. The CDR3 consists of 15 residues. Germline V gene lookup returns CDR1 LGHNT and CDR2 FRNRAP. J lost 2 bases, V lost 1 base, and 3 bases had no gene match.

The chain recombines TRBV14 with TRBJ2-7; 9 bases are shared with TRBD2. The CDR3 is 14 residues long. CDR1 and CDR2 from the germline V gene are SGHDN and FVKESK. Trimming took 0 bases from V and 4 from J; bases not matched to a gene: 1. CDR3 region: CASSQDGLAYEQYF. The CDR3 bases are TGTGCCAGCAGCCAAGATGGACTAGCGTACGAGCAGTACTTC.

The chain joins TRBV11-2 to TRBJ1-2; possibly TRBD1 for D (5 bases). Per germline, CDR1 SGHAT and CDR2 FQNNGV. The CDR3 extends over 14 amino acids. Trimming took 5 bases from V and 9 from J, leaving 19 bases between them. The CDR3 loop reads CASSPDIAPQSYTF. CDR3 nucleotides: TGTGCCAGCAGCCCGGACATCGCGCCGCAGAGCTACACCTTC.

This clone was seen a handful of times. The chain links TRBV2 to TRBJ2-2, with 11 bases lining up with TRBD2. Germline V gene sequence: CDR1 SNHLY, CDR2 FYNNEI. J was trimmed by 3 bases and V by 7 bases; bases with no gene match: 7. CDR3 size: 16 residues. In DNA form, the CDR3 reads TGTGCCAGCATGGATGATAGCGGGAGGGACACCGGGGAGCTGTTTTTT. Translation gives CASMDDSGRDTGELFF.

The rearrangement links TRBV6-5 to TRBJ2-7, with D possibly matching TRBD2 (5 bases). V gave up 0 bases and J gave up 11 bases, with 23 bases separating them. The germline gives CDR1 MNHEY, CDR2 SVGAGI. The length of the CDR3 is 16 residues. The CDR3 loop reads CASSYSSGARTPMEYF. CDR3 nucleotides: TGTGCCAGCAGTTACTCGAGCGGTGCCAGGACCCCCATGGAGTACTTC.

V and J are TRBV5-1 and TRBJ1-2; 8 bases match TRBD1. V was clipped by 5 bases and J by 4 bases; unmatched bases: 10. Germline V gene sequence: CDR1 SGHRS, CDR2 YFSETQ. This CDR3 has 15 amino acids. The CDR3 bases are TGCGCCAGCAGTTACGGACAGGGTCTTCTCTATGGCTACACCTTC. Its translation is CASSYGQGLLYGYTF. The whole variable domain, remainder taken from reference TRBV5-1 and TRBJ1-2, is KAGVTQTPRYLIKTRGQQVTLSCSPISGHRSVSWYQQTPGQGLQFLFEYFSETQRNKGNFPGRFSGRQFSNSRSEMNVSTLELGDSALYLCASSYGQGLLYGYTFGSGTRLTVV.